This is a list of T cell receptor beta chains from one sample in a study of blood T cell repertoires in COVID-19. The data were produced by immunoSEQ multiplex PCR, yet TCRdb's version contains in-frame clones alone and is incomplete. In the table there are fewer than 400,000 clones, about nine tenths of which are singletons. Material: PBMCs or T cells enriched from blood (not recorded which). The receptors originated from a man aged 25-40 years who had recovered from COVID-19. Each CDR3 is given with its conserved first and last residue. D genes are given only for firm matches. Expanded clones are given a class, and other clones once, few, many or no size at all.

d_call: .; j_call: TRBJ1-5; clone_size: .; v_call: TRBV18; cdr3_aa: CASSPSAGGNQPQHF; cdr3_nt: TGTGCCAGCTCACCGTCCGCAGGTGGCAATCAGCCCCAGCATTTT
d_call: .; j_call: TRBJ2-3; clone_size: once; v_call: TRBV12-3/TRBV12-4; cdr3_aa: CASAGSDTQYF; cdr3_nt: TGTGCCAGCGCAGGTTCAGATACGCAGTATTTT
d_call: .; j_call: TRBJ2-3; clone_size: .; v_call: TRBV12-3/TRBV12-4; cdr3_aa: CASQGTDTQYF; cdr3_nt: TGTGCCAGTCAGGGCACAGATACGCAGTATTTT
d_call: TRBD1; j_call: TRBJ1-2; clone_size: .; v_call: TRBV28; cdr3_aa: CASSPRTLGTASTNYGYTF; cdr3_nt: TGTGCCAGCAGTCCACGCACTCTTGGGACAGCATCAACTAACTATGGCTACACCTTC
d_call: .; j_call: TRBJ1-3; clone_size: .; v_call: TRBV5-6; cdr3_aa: CASSLIEISGNTIYF; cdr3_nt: TGTGCCAGCAGCTTGATAGAGATCTCTGGAAACACCATATATTTT
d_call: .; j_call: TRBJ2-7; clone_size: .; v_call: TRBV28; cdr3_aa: CASSFGTLYEQYF; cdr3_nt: TGTGCCAGCAGTTTTGGGACTCTCTACGAGCAGTACTTC
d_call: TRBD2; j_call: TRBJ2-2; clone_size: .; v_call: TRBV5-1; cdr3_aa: CASSGTSGGTGELFF; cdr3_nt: TGCGCCAGCAGCGGTACTAGCGGGGGCACCGGGGAGCTGTTTTTT
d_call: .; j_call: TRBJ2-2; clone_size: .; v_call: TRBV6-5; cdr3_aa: CASHWNTGELFF; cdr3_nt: TGTGCCAGCCACTGGAACACCGGGGAGCTGTTTTTT
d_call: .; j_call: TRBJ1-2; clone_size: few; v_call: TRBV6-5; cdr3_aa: CASTEGTTHNYGYTF; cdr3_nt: TGTGCCAGCACCGAGGGGACTACACACAATTATGGCTACACCTTC
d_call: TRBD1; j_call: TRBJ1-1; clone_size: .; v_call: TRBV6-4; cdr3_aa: CASSDVGGGNTEAFF; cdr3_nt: TGTGCCAGCAGTGACGTTGGAGGGGGCAACACTGAAGCTTTCTTT
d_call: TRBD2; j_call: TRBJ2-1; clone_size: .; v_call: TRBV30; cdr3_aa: CAWSVRGGGISYNEQFF; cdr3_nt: TGTGCCTGGAGTGTGCGCGGGGGGGGAATCTCCTACAATGAGCAGTTCTTC
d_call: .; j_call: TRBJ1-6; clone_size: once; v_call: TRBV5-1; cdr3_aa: CASTILSVGDSPLHF; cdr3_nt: TGCGCCAGCACGATCCTAAGTGTCGGAGATTCACCCCTCCACTTT
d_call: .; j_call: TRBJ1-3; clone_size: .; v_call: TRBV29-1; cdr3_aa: CSVDVSGNTIYF; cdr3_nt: TGCAGCGTTGACGTATCTGGAAACACCATATATTTT
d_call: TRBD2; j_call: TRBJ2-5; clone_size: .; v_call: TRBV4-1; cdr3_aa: CASSLKEEGRVLQETQYF; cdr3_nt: TGCGCCAGCAGTCTCAAGGAAGAAGGGAGGGTCTTGCAAGAGACCCAGTACTTC
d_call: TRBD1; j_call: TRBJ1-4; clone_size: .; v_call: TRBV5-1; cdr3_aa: CASSGWTGPPEKLFF; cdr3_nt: TGCGCCAGCAGCGGGTGGACAGGGCCTCCCGAAAAACTGTTTTTT
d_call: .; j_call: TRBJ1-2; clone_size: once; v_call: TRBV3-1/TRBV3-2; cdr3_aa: CASSLRLDGYTF; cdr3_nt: TGTGCCAGCAGCCTACGGTTGGATGGCTACACCTTC
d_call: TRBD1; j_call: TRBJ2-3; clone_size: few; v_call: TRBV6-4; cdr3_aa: CASSDTKGGIDTQYF; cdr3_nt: TGTGCCAGCAGTGACACTAAAGGGGGCATAGATACGCAGTATTTT
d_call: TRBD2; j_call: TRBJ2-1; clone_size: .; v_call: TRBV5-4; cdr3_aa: CASSLMGNGGRWNEQFF; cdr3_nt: TGTGCCAGCAGCTTGATGGGGAACGGCGGGAGATGGAATGAGCAGTTCTTC
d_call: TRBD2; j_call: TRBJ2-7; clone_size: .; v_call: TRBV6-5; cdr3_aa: CASTGGGLAPYEQYF; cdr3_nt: TGTGCCAGCACCGGGGGGGGGCTCGCTCCCTACGAGCAGTACTTC
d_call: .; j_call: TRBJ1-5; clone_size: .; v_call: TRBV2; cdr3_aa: CASSVRGSNQPQHF; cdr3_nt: TGTGCCAGCAGTGTTAGGGGTAGCAATCAGCCCCAGCATTTT
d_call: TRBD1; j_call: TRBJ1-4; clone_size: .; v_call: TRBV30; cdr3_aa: CAWSAGQGRGEKLFF; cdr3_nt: TGTGCCTGGAGTGCCGGACAGGGTCGGGGTGAAAAACTGTTTTTT
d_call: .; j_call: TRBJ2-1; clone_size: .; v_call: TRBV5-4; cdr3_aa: CASSARLAYNEQFF; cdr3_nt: TGTGCCAGCAGCGCCCGACTGGCCTACAATGAGCAGTTCTTC
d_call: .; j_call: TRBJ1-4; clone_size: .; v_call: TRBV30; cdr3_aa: CAWSGRVAEKLFF; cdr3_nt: TGTGCCTGGAGTGGCAGGGTGGCTGAAAAACTGTTTTTT
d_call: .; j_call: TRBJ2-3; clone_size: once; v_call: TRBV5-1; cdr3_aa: CASSPSTGSYTDTQYF; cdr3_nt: TGCGCCAGCAGCCCGAGTACCGGGTCTTACACAGATACGCAGTATTTT
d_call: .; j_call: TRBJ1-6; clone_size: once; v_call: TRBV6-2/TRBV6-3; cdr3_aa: CASSYVRGGSPLHF; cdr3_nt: TGTGCCAGCAGTTACGTCCGGGGGGGTTCACCCCTCCACTTT
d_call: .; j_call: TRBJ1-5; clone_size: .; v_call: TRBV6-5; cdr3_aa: CASSWTRGQPQHF; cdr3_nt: TGTGCCAGCAGTTGGACCAGGGGACAGCCCCAGCATTTT
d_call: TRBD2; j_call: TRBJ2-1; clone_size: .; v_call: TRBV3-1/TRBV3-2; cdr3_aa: CASSRTVLAGFNEQFF; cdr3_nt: TGTGCCAGCAGCCGCACTGTTCTAGCGGGCTTTAATGAGCAGTTCTTC
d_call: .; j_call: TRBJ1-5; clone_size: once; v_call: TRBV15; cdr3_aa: CATSRDFFQPQHF; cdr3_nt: TGTGCCACCAGCAGAGATTTCTTTCAGCCCCAGCATTTT
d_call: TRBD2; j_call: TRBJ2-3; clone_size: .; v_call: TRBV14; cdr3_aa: CASSPRLAGATQYF; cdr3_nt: TGTGCCAGCAGCCCACGGCTAGCGGGGGCTACGCAGTATTTT
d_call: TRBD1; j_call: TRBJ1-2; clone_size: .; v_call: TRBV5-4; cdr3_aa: CASSLQGADGYTF; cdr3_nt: TGTGCCAGCAGCTTACAGGGGGCGGATGGCTACACCTTC
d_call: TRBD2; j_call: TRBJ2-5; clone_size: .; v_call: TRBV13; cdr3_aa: CASSSGLAGVQETQYF; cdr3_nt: TGTGCCAGCAGCTCCGGACTAGCGGGAGTACAAGAGACCCAGTACTTC
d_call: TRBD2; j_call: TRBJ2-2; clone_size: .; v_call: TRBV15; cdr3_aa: CATSVLLAGDSGELFF; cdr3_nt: TGTGCCACCAGCGTACTACTAGCGGGAGATAGCGGGGAGCTGTTTTTT
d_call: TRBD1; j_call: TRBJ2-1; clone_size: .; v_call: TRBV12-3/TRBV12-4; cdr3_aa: CASSQDRVLFF; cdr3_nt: TGTGCCAGCAGCCAGGACAGGGTTCTGTTCTTC
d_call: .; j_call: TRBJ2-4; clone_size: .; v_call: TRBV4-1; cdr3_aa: CASSQEPVIAKNIQYF; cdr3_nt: TGCGCCAGCAGCCAAGAACCGGTTATAGCCAAAAACATTCAGTACTTC
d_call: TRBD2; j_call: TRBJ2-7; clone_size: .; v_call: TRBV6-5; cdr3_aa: CASKPQRGSYEQYF; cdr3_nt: TGTGCCAGCAAGCCCCAGCGGGGCTCCTACGAGCAGTACTTC
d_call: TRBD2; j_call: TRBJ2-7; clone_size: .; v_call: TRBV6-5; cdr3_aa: CASSYSMASGLYEQYF; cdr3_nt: TGTGCCAGCAGTTACTCTATGGCTAGCGGGTTGTACGAGCAGTACTTC
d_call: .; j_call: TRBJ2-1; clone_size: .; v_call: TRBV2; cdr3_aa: CASSGHNEQFF; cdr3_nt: TGTGCCAGCAGTGGGCACAATGAGCAGTTCTTC
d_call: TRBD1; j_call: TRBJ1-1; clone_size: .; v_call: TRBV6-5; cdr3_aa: CASSLGRGPSTEAFF; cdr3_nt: TGTGCCAGCAGTTTGGGTAGGGGGCCGAGCACTGAAGCTTTCTTT
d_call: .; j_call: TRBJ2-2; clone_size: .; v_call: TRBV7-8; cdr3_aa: CASSLVQGTNTGELFF; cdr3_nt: TGTGCCAGCAGCTTGGTACAGGGAACGAACACCGGGGAGCTGTTTTTT
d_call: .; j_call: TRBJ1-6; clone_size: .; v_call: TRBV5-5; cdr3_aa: CASSFIGNSPLHF; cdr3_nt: TGTGCCAGCAGCTTCATCGGGAATTCACCCCTCCACTTT
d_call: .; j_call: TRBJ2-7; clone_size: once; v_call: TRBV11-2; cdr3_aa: CASSPRDIYEQYF; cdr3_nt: TGTGCCAGCAGCCCCCGAGACATCTACGAGCAGTACTTC
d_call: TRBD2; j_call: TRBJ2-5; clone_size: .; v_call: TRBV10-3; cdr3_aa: CAISPGTSGGARETQYF; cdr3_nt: TGTGCCATCAGTCCCGGGACTAGCGGGGGGGCCAGAGAGACCCAGTACTTC
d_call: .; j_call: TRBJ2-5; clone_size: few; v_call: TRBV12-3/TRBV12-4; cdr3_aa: CASSVIRVETQYF; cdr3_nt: TGTGCCAGCAGCGTCATCCGGGTGGAGACCCAGTACTTC
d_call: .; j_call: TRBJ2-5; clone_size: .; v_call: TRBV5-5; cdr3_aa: CASSLVVGVQETQYF; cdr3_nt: TGTGCCAGCAGCTTGGTCGTAGGGGTCCAAGAGACCCAGTACTTC
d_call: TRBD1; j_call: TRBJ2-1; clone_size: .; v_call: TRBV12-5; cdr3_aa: CASGLGQGFYNEQFF; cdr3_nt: TGTGCTAGTGGCCTCGGACAGGGGTTTTACAATGAGCAGTTCTTC
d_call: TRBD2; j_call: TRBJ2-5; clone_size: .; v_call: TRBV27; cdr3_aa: CASSSTGTSRETQYF; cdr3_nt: TGTGCCAGCAGCTCCACCGGGACTAGTAGAGAGACCCAGTACTTC
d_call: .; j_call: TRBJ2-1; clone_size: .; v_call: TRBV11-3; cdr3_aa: CASSLVMGREQFF; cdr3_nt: TGTGCCAGCAGCTTAGTTATGGGGCGGGAGCAGTTCTTC
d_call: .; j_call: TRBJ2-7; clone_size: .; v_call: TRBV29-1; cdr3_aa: CSVGQLGEQYF; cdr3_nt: TGCAGCGTTGGCCAACTAGGCGAGCAGTACTTC
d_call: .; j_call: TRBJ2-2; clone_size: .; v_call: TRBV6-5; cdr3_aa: CASTKDRRNTGELFF; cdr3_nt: TGTGCCAGCACTAAAGACAGAAGGAACACCGGGGAGCTGTTTTTT
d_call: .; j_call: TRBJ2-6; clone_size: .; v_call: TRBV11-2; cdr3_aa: CASSSYRARSGANVLTF; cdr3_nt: TGTGCCAGCAGCTCTTACAGGGCCCGCTCTGGGGCCAACGTCCTGACTTTC
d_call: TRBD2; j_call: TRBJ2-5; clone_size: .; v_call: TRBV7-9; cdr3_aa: CASSPGRGTYF; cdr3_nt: TGTGCCAGCAGCCCGGGGCGGGGGACGTACTTC
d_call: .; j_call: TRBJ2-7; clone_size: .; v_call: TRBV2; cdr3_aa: CASRDRSGNSYEQYF; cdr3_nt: TGTGCCAGCAGGGACCGCAGCGGCAACTCCTACGAGCAGTACTTC
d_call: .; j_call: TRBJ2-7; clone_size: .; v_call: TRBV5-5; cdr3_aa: CASSWTRENYEQYF; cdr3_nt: TGTGCCAGCAGCTGGACCCGGGAAAACTACGAGCAGTACTTC
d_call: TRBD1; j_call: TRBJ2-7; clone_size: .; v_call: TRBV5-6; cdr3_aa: CASSSDRVVEQYF; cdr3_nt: TGTGCCAGCAGTTCCGACAGGGTAGTAGAGCAGTACTTC
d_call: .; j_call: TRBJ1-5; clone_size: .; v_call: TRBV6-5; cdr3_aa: CASSSSGTRSNQPQHF; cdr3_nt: TGTGCCAGCAGTTCTTCCGGGACAAGAAGCAATCAGCCCCAGCATTTT